The text below deals with one T cell receptor beta chain. Authors' methods: Reference gene primer amplification gave nucleated cell count estimates. Clones were read by immunoSEQ multiplex PCR, and TCRdb kept only the in-frame ones, dropping some. V, J and clone size reflect that table, while D and trimming were determined from the DNA. The table records some 100,000 clones, around 87% of them present only once. The data were taken from a study of blood T cell repertoires in COVID-19. Study-level information: Collection of acute and convalescent COVID-19 samples took place in the United States, Italy and Spain. The analysed material was cDNA or gDNA that came from T cells, B-cell-depleted T cells, or PBMCs.

In germline, CDR1 is SGHRS, CDR2 YFSETQ. The J segment lost 6 bases and the V segment lost 1 base, leaving 9 bases of the junction unmatched. The length of the CDR3 is 15 residues. Source material: peripheral blood. This sequence joins TRBV5-1 and TRBJ2-7; 8 bases fit TRBD2. The sequence came from a woman in her thirties with acute or convalescent COVID-19. The CDR3 region has the DNA TGCGCCAGCAGCTTGAGCGGGGGAACGGGAACCGAGCAGTACTTC. Protein sequence: CASSLSGGTGTEQYF. Complete variable domain (other parts from reference TRBV5-1 and TRBJ2-7): KAGVTQTPRYLIKTRGQQVTLSCSPISGHRSVSWYQQTPGQGLQFLFEYFSETQRNKGNFPGRFSGRQFSNSRSEMNVSTLELGDSALYLCASSLSGGTGTEQYFGPGTRLTVT.